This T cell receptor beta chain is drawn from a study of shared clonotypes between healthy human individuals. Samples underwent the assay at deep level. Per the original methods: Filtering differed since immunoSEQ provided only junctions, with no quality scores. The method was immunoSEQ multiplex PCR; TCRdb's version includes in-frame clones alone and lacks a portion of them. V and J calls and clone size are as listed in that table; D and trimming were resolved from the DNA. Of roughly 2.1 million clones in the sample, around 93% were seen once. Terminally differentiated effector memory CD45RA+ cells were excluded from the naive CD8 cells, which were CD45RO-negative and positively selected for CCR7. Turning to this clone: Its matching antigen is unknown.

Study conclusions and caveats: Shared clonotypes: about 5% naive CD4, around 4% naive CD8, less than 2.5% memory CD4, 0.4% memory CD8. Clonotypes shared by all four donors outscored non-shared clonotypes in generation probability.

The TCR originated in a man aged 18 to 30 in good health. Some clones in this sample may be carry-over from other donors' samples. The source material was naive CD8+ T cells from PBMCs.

Here the CDR3 DNA reads TGTGCCAGCAGTTTAGAGGCGACTCCGCGAAACAATGAGCAGTTCTTC. Translation: CASSLEATPRNNEQFF. The V and J genes are TRBV28 and TRBJ2-1; D call uncertain. Trimming pared 2 bases from V and 5 bases from J, leaving 16 bases between. This CDR3 region has 16 residues. In germline, CDR1 is MDHEN, CDR2 SYDVKM.